This T cell receptor beta chain was recovered during a study of CD4 T cell repertoires in COVID-19. These memory T cells were uncultured and sequenced directly after ex vivo isolation. Sequencing used immunoSEQ multiplex PCR; TCRdb keeps in-frame clones, though not all of them. Here the sample spans more than 20,000 clones, 93% being singletons. About this clone: Its antigen is still unknown.

The CDR3 runs 16 residues. V trimming: 0 bases; J trimming: 2 bases; junction bases outside the gene matches: 5. The germline CDR1 and CDR2 sequences are SGHRS and YFSETQ. General observations from the study: Two or all three memory subsets shared several highly expanded SARS-CoV-2-reactive clonotypes.

The sequencing here drew on circulating follicular helper CD4+ T cells (cTfh) from blood, taken before the COVID-19 pandemic. This chain joins TRBV5-1 and TRBJ2-7; 10 bases map to TRBD1. The sequence was obtained from a human donor who had COVID-19. The CDR3 sequence: CASSLDPGTGAYEQYF. The CDR3 nucleotides are TGCGCCAGCAGCTTGGATCCGGGGACAGGGGCCTACGAGCAGTACTTC.